Included here is one TCR beta chain sequence, with context. Its antigen is unidentified. This sample was included in a study of CD8 T cells in Susac syndrome. A quantity of about 0.45 to 1 ug RNA underwent reverse transcription using random hexamers. One entry per CDR3 protein, called by TCRdb with MiXCR from the immunoSEQ multiplex PCR reads. The sample contains about 190,000 distinct CDR3 sequences, over 90% of which appear only once. V was trimmed by 4 bases and J by 5 bases, leaving 8 bases between them. From germline, CDR1 is MGHRA and CDR2 YSYEKL. The CDR3 consists of 13 residues. The study sequenced TCR beta in blood CD8+ and CD4+ T cells. Study-wide results and limits: Expansion of Susac CD8+ clones peaked in TEMRA cells and in active patients. The study identified sixteen and five Susac-specific public clones in total CD8+ and CD8+ TEMRA repertoires. The number of individuals included in the study's TCR sequencing and HLA analysis was acknowledged as relatively small.

The clonotype was recovered from a human donor with Susac syndrome. The sequencing input was CD8+ T cells from PBMCs. V and J are TRBV4-1 and TRBJ2-2; D may be TRBD1 (6 bases). CDR3 residues: CASSLGTTGELFF. CDR3 DNA: TGCGCCAGCAGCCTTGGGACAACCGGGGAGCTGTTTTTT.